This entry is about one T cell receptor (beta chain). Its antigen is currently unknown. Positive CCR7 selection of CD45RO-negative cells yielded the naive CD8 cells, and terminally differentiated effector memory CD45RA+ cells were excluded. The sample is drawn from a study of shared clonotypes between healthy human individuals. Looking at the study overall: The people who gave samples were a couple of women and three men aged 18 to 49.

Overall study results and limits: Owing to a small donor count, the genetic and exposure-history diversity represented was limited. The generation probabilities recorded for non-shared clonotypes fell below those of clonotypes shared by all four donors.

Looked up from germline, CDR1 is SGHDT and CDR2 is YYEEEE. The CDR3 contains 14 residues. V was clipped by 4 bases and J by 2 bases, with 11 bases between them. Some clones are missing from TCRdb's copy, which holds only in-frame ones; the method was immunoSEQ multiplex PCR. The sample yields around 600,000 clones, approximately 95% seen once. This TCR derives from a woman between 25 and 40 years old in good health. What was sequenced was naive CD8+ T cells sorted from blood. The chain couples TRBV5-6 to TRBJ2-3, with D possibly being TRBD1 (5 bases). The CDR3 sequence is CASSMGQNTDTQYF. The CDR3, as DNA: TGTGCCAGCAGCATGGGGCAGAACACAGATACGCAGTATTTT.